The entry that follows covers one TCR beta chain sequence. Its antigen is still unknown. TCRdb reprocessed the 5' RACE reads with MiXCR, giving one entry per CDR3 protein. The sample lists about 500,000 distinct CDR3 sequences, approximately 20% occurring once. Looked up from germline, CDR1 is SGDLS and CDR2 is YYNGEE. V lost 3 bases, J lost 5 bases, and 14 bases lay in between. CDR3 length: 14 residues. This record comes from a study of T-cell memory formation after mild COVID-19. Findings and caveats of the study: Contracting clones from day 15 to 85 showed balanced CD4/CD8; later expanders favored CD4+. Clones from the second wave (peaking day 37) had unconfirmed SARS-CoV-2 specificity. There were some responding clones in pre-infection memory, which suggested that cross-reactive memory had joined.

This TCR was sampled from an adult woman who had mild COVID-19 (a few samples of this study predate the infection). Cell type and time point are not known. Sequencing was done on a sample of PBMCs or a T cell subset sorted from them (not recorded which). The chain carries TRBV9 and TRBJ1-1; no firm D call. The CDR3 coding sequence is TGTGCCAGCAGCGGCGCTAGAAGCGGGACTGAAGCTTTCTTT. It codes for CASSGARSGTEAFF.